The entry below describes one TCR beta chain. Those who donated were healthy HIV-negative adults, with no recent acute infections or vaccinations reported. From CD4+ cells came CD45RA+ naive and CD45RA-negative memory subsets. The record originates from a study of shared clonotypes between healthy human individuals. Germline V gene sequence: CDR1 KGHSH, CDR2 LQKENI. J lost 3 bases, V lost 5 bases, and 10 bases had no gene match. There are 18 residues in the CDR3. In the original processing: Filtering of immunoSEQ junctional sequences could not match full-length read filtering. Here immunoSEQ multiplex PCR was the method, and the copy in TCRdb shows in-frame clones only, minus some. V and J calls and clone size are copied from that table; D and trimming were computed from the DNA. The table has about a million clones, roughly 77% seen once.

Sequencing was done on a sample of memory CD4+ T cells from PBMCs. Documented subset: CD45RA-negative fraction. This chain joins TRBV18 and TRBJ2-6, with 10 bases that match TRBD1. This sequence originates from a man between 18 and 35 years old in good health. Some clones in this sample may be carry-over from other donors' samples. CDR3 amino acids: CASSDRDRGISGANVLTF. CDR3 nucleotides: TGTGCCAGCTCAGACCGGGACAGGGGAATTAGTGGGGCCAACGTCCTGACTTTC.